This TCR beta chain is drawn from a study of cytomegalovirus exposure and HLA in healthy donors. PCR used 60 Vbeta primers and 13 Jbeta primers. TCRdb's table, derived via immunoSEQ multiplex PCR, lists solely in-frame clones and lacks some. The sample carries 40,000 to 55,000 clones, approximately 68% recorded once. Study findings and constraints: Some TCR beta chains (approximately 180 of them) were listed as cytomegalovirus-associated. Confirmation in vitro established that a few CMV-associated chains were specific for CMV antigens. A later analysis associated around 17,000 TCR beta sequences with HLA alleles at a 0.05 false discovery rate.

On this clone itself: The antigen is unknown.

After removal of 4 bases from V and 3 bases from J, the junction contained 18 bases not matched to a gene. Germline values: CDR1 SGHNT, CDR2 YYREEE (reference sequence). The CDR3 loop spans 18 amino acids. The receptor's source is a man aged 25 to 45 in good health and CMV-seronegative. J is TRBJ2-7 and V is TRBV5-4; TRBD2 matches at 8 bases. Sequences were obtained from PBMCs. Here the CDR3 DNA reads TGTGCCAGCAGCCCTGGGGGGTTAGCGGGGATAAAAAACTACGAGCAGTACTTC. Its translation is CASSPGGLAGIKNYEQYF.